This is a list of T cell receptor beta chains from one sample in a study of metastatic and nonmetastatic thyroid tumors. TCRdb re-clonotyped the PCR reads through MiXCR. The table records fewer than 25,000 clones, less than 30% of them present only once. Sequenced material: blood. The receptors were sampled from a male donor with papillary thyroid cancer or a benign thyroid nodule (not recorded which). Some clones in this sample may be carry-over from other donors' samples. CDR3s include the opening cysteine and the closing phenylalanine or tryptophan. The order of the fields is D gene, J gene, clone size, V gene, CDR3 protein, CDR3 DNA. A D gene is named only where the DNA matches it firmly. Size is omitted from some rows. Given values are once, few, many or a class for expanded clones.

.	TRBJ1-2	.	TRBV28	CASSFTGPNYGYTF	TGTGCCAGCAGTTTTACTGGGCCTAACTATGGCTACACCTTC
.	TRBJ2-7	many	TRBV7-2	CASSFSEGSYEQYF	TGTGCCAGCAGCTTCTCGGAGGGAAGCTACGAGCAGTACTTC
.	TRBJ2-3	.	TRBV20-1	CSASDPSLGFTDTQYF	TGCAGTGCTAGTGATCCTAGCTTGGGCTTCACAGATACGCAGTATTTT
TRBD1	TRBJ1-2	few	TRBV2	CASSGGGSYGYTF	TGTGCCAGCAGCGGAGGGGGCTCCTATGGCTACACCTTC
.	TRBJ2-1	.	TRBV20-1	CSAPPDAEYEQFF	TGCAGTGCCCCGCCCGACGCAGAGTATGAGCAGTTCTTC
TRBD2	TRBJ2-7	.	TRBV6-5	CASSPRTSGRMSSYEQYF	TGTGCCAGCAGTCCCAGGACTAGCGGGAGGATGAGCTCCTACGAGCAGTACTTC
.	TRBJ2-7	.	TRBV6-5	CASSYSAQEYF	TGTGCCAGCAGTTACTCGGCCCAGGAGTACTTC
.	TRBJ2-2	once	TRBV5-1	CASSLAGTATGELFF	TGCGCCAGCAGCTTGGCCGGGACGGCTACCGGGGAGCTGTTTTTT
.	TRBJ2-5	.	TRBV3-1	CASSQEAGPPEETQYF	TGTGCCAGCAGCCAAGAGGCGGGACCACCCGAAGAGACCCAGTACTTC
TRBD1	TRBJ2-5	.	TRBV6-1	CASSGRGTAKETQYF	TGTGCCAGCAGTGGCCGAGGGACAGCAAAAGAGACCCAGTACTTC
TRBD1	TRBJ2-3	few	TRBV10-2	CASSVTGTAAPDTQYF	TGCGCCAGCAGTGTAACCGGGACAGCCGCACCAGATACGCAGTATTTT
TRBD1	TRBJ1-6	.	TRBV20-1	CSARRTGRAGSSPLHF	TGCAGTGCCAGGAGGACAGGGAGGGCAGGTAGCTCACCCCTCCACTTT
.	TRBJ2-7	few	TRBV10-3	CATEGYYEQYF	TGTGCCACTGAGGGGTACTACGAGCAGTACTTC
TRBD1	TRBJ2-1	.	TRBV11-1	CASSKGQGAAVFF	TGTGCCAGCAGCAAGGGACAGGGGGCTGCTGTGTTCTTC
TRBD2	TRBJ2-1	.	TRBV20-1	CSAMTSGGVNEQFF	TGCAGTGCTATGACTAGCGGGGGAGTCAATGAGCAGTTCTTC
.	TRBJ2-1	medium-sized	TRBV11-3	CASSLQHSDNEQFF	TGTGCCAGCAGCTTACAGCATTCGGACAATGAGCAGTTCTTC
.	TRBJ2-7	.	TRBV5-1	CASSHDSYEQYF	TGCGCCAGCAGCCATGACTCCTACGAGCAGTACTTC
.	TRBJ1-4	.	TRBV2	CASRVQGSWEKLFF	TGTGCCAGCAGAGTCCAGGGGTCGTGGGAAAAACTGTTTTTT
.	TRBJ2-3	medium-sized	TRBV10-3	CAITPRGLGGDTQYF	TGTGCCATCACCCCACGGGGTCTAGGTGGTGATACGCAGTATTTT
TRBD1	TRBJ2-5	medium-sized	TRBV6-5	CASSYSGQGFSETQYF	TGTGCCAGCAGTTACTCGGGACAGGGGTTTTCAGAGACCCAGTACTTC
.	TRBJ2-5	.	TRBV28	CASSLAGETQYF	TGTGCCAGCAGTTTAGCGGGAGAGACCCAGTACTTC
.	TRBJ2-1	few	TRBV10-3	CAISAQVENEQFF	TGTGCCATCAGTGCCCAGGTCGAAAATGAGCAGTTCTTC
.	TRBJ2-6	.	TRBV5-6	CASSWSHYWANVLTF	TGTGCCAGCAGCTGGAGCCATTATTGGGCCAACGTCCTGACTTTC
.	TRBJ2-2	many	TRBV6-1	CASSEGHRESGELFF	TGTGCCAGCAGTGAAGGACATAGGGAATCCGGGGAGCTGTTTTTT
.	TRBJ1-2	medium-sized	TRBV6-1	CASTNGYGYTF	TGTGCCAGCACGAACGGATATGGCTACACCTTC
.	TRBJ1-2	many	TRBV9	CASSVGDTSYGYTF	TGTGCCAGCAGCGTAGGGGACACAAGTTATGGCTACACCTTC
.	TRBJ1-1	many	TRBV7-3	CASSLQENTEAFF	TGTGCCAGCAGCCTACAGGAGAACACTGAAGCTTTCTTT
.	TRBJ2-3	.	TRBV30	CAWSRHAAVPQYF	TGTGCCTGGAGTCGTCATGCGGCAGTTCCGCAGTATTTT
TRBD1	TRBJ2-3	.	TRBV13	CASSRTRGGSGQRTDTQYF	TGTGCCAGCAGCCGAACTCGAGGGGGCTCGGGACAGAGAACAGATACGCAGTATTTT
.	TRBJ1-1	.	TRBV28	CASSFGRNLPKAFF	TGTGCCAGCAGTTTTGGTCGAAATCTCCCGAAAGCTTTCTTT
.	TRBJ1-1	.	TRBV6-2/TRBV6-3	CASSSRGRTEAFF	TGTGCCAGCAGTTCTCGGGGGAGGACTGAAGCTTTCTTT
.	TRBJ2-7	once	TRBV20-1	CSASSFGNYEQYF	TGCAGTGCTAGTAGCTTCGGGAACTACGAGCAGTACTTC